Following are 17 T cell receptor beta chains from one sample sequenced in a study of shared clonotypes between healthy human individuals. Sequencing was performed with immunoSEQ multiplex PCR; in TCRdb, only in-frame clones are kept and a portion is missing. The table lists roughly 1,500,000 clones, approximately 98% of them singletons. Sequenced: naive CD4+ T cells sorted from blood. Indicated subset: CD45RA+ positively selected. These receptors were taken from a man aged 30-40 years in good health.

The J gene is TRBJ1-4, the V gene TRBV5-1; the D is unclear. The germline V and J ends were trimmed by 2 bases and 0 bases, with 8 bases remaining between them. The CDR3 consists of 15 residues. Germline V gene lookup returns CDR1 SGHRS and CDR2 YFSETQ. CDR3 DNA: TGCGCCAGCAGCTTCCAGCCTGCAACTAATGAAAAACTGTTTTTT. This translates into CASSFQPATNEKLFF.

This chain links TRBV5-1 with TRBJ2-3, with no clear D. The V and J ends lost 2 bases and 4 bases respectively, with 5 bases between them. From germline, CDR1 is SGHRS and CDR2 YFSETQ. The CDR3 spans 12 residues. The CDR3 protein is CASSFDADTQYF. DNA of the CDR3: TGCGCCAGCAGCTTTGATGCAGATACGCAGTATTTT.

The J gene is TRBJ2-3, the V gene TRBV5-4, with TRBD1 matching 12 bases. The trim removed 2 bases at V and 4 bases at J, leaving 2 bases unmatched. The CDR3 spans 15 residues. CDR1 is SGHNT and CDR2 is YYREEE in the germline V gene (reference sequence). The CDR3 here is CASSFRDRGPDTQYF. CDR3 nucleotide sequence: TGTGCCAGCAGCTTTAGGGACAGGGGGCCAGATACGCAGTATTTT.

The chain combines TRBV18 with TRBJ1-5; 9 bases are a match to TRBD1. V gave up 1 base and J gave up 4 bases; unmatched junction bases: 5. The germline V gene has CDR1 KGHSH and CDR2 LQKENI. This CDR3 spans 16 amino acids. Here the CDR3 reads CASSPRQGVKNQPQHF. For the CDR3, the DNA is TGTGCCAGCTCACCACGACAGGGGGTGAAAAATCAGCCCCAGCATTTT. Filled out from reference TRBV18 and TRBJ1-5, the complete variable domain reads NAGVMQNPRHLVRRRGQEARLRCSPMKGHSHVYWYRQLPEEGLKFMVYLQKENIIDESGMPKERFSAEFPKEGPSILRIQQVVRGDSAAYFCASSPRQGVKNQPQHFGDGTRLSIL.

The V call is TRBV27, the J call TRBJ2-5; D may be TRBD1 (6 bases). The V end was cut by 10 bases, the J end by 4 bases, with 22 bases between. The CDR3 length is 15 residues. Germline V gene data show CDR1 as MNHEY and CDR2 as SMNVEV (reference sequence). CDR3 sequence reads: CAILGWGRRIETQYF. The CDR3 region has the DNA TGTGCCATCCTGGGCTGGGGGCGTCGGATAGAGACCCAGTACTTC.

The rearrangement uses TRBV6-5 and TRBJ2-7, with 7 bases fitting TRBD2. Per germline, CDR1 MNHEY and CDR2 SVGAGI. With 0 bases clipped from V and 2 bases from J, the junction kept 7 bases outside the gene matches. This CDR3 region has 16 residues. The CDR3 is CASSYSSTSQPYEQYF. The CDR3 nucleotides read TGTGCCAGCAGTTACTCCTCGACTAGCCAGCCCTACGAGCAGTACTTC.

J is TRBJ2-3 and V is TRBV5-1; TRBD2 aligns across 9 bases. Per the germline V gene, CDR1 is SGHRS and CDR2 is YFSETQ. The CDR3 runs to 16 residues. After removal of 5 bases from V and 4 bases from J, the junction contained 11 bases not matched to a gene. This CDR3 reads CASSLTGTSSADTQYF. The DNA of the CDR3 is TGCGCCAGCAGTCTTACCGGGACTAGCTCGGCAGATACGCAGTATTTT.

The V and J genes are TRBV11-2 and TRBJ2-3; tentatively, D is TRBD2 (6 bases). The germline CDR1 and CDR2 sequences are SGHAT and FQNNGV. This CDR3 spans 16 amino acids. V was shortened by 4 bases and J by 4 bases, with 18 bases between the two germline ends. The CDR3 nucleotides are TGTGCCAGCAGCTCCATGCGGGGTAATCGCCCAGATACGCAGTATTTT. Its protein product is CASSSMRGNRPDTQYF.

The V call is TRBV18, the J call TRBJ2-3; perhaps TRBD2 as D (6 bases). The CDR3 is 17 amino acids. Per the germline V gene, CDR1 is KGHSH and CDR2 is LQKENI. With 3 bases removed from V and 2 bases from J, the gap between germline ends came to 18 bases. The CDR3 reads CASSPNGRAEITDTQYF. CDR3 nucleotide sequence: TGTGCCAGCTCACCGAACGGGAGAGCCGAAATCACAGATACGCAGTATTTT.

This chain joins TRBV30 and TRBJ1-1, with D perhaps matching TRBD1 (6 bases). Per the germline V gene, CDR1 is GTSNPN and CDR2 is SVGIG (reference sequence). Between the trimmed V and J ends, which lost 3 bases and 0 bases, there was a span of 11 bases. The CDR3 length is 14 residues. The CDR3 spells CAWRGQGLNTEAFF. The CDR3 DNA reads TGTGCCTGGAGGGGGCAGGGGCTGAACACTGAAGCTTTCTTT.

The V and J genes are TRBV29-1 and TRBJ2-7; 7 bases align to TRBD1. The CDR3 extends over 15 amino acids. The V and J ends lost 3 bases and 12 bases, in that order; junction bases with no gene match: 20. CDR1 and CDR2 (germline): SQVTM, ANQGSEA. CDR3 protein: CSVDIRQGPRVLLYF. CDR3 sequence (DNA): TGCAGCGTTGATATCCGACAGGGTCCTCGAGTGCTGCTGTACTTC.

The genes are TRBV7-8 and TRBJ2-1, with TRBD2 identical over 10 bases. The CDR3 spans 16 residues. The germline V gene has CDR1 SGHVS and CDR2 FQNEAQ. Germline trimming cut 5 bases from V and 4 bases from J; bases unmatched to any gene: 8. For the CDR3, the DNA is TGTGCCAGCAGCATCCAGCTAGCGGGAGTTTACAATGAGCAGTTCTTC. It codes for CASSIQLAGVYNEQFF.

V usage is TRBV27 and J usage is TRBJ1-2; D call uncertain. This CDR3 comprises 15 residues. V lost 3 bases and J 2 bases, leaving 13 bases between the germline ends. Germline lookup yields CDR1 MNHEY and CDR2 SMNVEV (reference sequence). The DNA for the CDR3 is TGTGCCAGCAGTTTCGGCCGAGCCCTCAACTATGGCTACACCTTC. This translates into CASSFGRALNYGYTF.

The genes are TRBV18 and TRBJ1-3; TRBD1 aligns across 9 bases. Germline-derived CDR1 and CDR2 are KGHSH and LQKENI. This CDR3 region has 21 residues. V lost 6 bases to trimming and J lost 3 bases; unmatched junction nucleotides: 24. CDR3 DNA sequence: TGTGCCAGCTCCCACACGCGGGTGGCCAAAACCGGGACAGGGAATGGAAACACCATATATTTT. Its translation is CASSHTRVAKTGTGNGNTIYF.

This chain links TRBV5-5 with TRBJ1-2, with 10 bases that match TRBD1. Germline V gene data show CDR1 as SGHKS and CDR2 as YYEKEE (reference sequence). Trimming removed 3 bases from V and 6 bases from J; junction bases left unmatched: 11. The CDR3 extends over 16 amino acids. DNA for the CDR3: TGTGCCAGCAGCTCCACACCGGGACAGGGGTTGGATGGCTACACCTTC. This gives the protein CASSSTPGQGLDGYTF.

About this clone: At the DNA level, this CDR3 is encoded by other sequences in the same sample as well. J is TRBJ2-7 and V is TRBV15; D is undetermined. This CDR3 is built from 12 residues. V was shortened by 0 bases and J by 6 bases, with 6 bases between the two germline ends. The germline gives CDR1 LNHNV, CDR2 YYDKDF (reference sequence). The CDR3 DNA reads TGTGCCACCAGCAGAGATAGATCCGAGCAGTACTTC. As protein: CATSRDRSEQYF.

The CDR3 coding sequence is TGTGCCAGCAGTCCCACCCCGAACCTTCAAGAGACCCAGTACTTC. This translates into CASSPTPNLQETQYF. The chain links TRBV27 to TRBJ2-5; D remains unclear. The CDR3 length is 15 residues. Germline assignment: CDR1 MNHEY and CDR2 SMNVEV (reference sequence). V dropped 5 bases and J dropped 2 bases, with 15 bases sitting between them.